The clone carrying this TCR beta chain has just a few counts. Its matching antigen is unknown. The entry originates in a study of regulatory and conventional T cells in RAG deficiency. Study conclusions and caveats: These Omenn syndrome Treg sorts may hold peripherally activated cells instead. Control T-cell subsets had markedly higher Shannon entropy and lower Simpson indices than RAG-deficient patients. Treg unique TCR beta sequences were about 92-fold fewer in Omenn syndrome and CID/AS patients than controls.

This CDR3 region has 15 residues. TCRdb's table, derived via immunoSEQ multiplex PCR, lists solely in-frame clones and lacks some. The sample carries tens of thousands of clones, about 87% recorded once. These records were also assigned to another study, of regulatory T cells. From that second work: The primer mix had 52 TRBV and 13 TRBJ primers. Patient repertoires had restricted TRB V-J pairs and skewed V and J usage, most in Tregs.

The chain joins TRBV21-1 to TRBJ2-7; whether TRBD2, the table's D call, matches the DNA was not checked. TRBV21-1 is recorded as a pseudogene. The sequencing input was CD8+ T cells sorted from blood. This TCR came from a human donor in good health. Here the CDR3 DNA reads TGTGCCAGCAGCAAAGGGGTAGCGGGGCTCGGCGAGCAGTACTTC. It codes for CASSKGVAGLGEQYF.